This TCR beta chain was found in a study of control samples from healthy donors and cancer patients. V lost 3 bases to trimming and J lost 9 bases; unmatched junction nucleotides: 9. In germline, CDR1 is SGHDT, CDR2 YYEEEE. The length of the CDR3 is 14 residues. Clones were sequenced by immunoSEQ multiplex PCR, and TCRdb holds only the in-frame ones, with some missing. This table has 110,000 or so clones, 90% appearing once. This TCR came from a human donor in good health. The donor label of this sample is uncertain. The material sequenced was blood. V is TRBV5-6 and J is TRBJ2-5, with TRBD2 matching 9 bases. The CDR3 DNA sequence: TGTGCCAGCAGCTCGACTAGCGGAGCTGTCGCCCAGTACTTC. Protein product: CASSSTSGAVAQYF.